The TCR beta chain under discussion was sequenced for a study of blood T cell repertoires in COVID-19. The data were produced by immunoSEQ multiplex PCR, yet TCRdb's version contains in-frame clones alone and is incomplete. The table lists 220,000 or so clones, approximately 88% of them singletons. CDR1 is MNHEY, CDR2 SVGAGI, per germline. This CDR3 contains 13 residues. The ends were cut back, 7 bases at V and 5 bases at J, with 11 bases in the middle. This sequence was found in a man between 60 and 70 years old who had recovered from COVID-19. The chain has TRBV6-5 and TRBJ2-2; D may be TRBD1 (6 bases). The material sequenced was peripheral blood. This chain's CDR3 is CASTLQGTGELFF. DNA of the CDR3: TGTGCCAGCACCTTACAGGGAACCGGGGAGCTGTTTTTT.